This T cell receptor beta chain came from a study of spatial heterogeneity in lung cancer. About the study: Matched bulk RNA-seq provided a T cell module score, and TCR transcript counts in tumor regions correlated strongly with it. Whole-study findings and limits: Expanded alpha and beta TCR counts within tumors tracked tumor mutation counts. Alpha and beta chain coverage of tumor T cells was estimated at about 7% and 13%, respectively.

Germline trimming cut 6 bases from V and 7 bases from J; bases unmatched to any gene: 8. CDR1 and CDR2 (germline): MNHEY, SVGEGT. CDR3 size: 13 residues. The sample holds many counts of this clonotype. Its antigen remains unidentified. Time point in this sample: sample taken at primary tumor resection. A unique molecular identifier was attached to every TCR cDNA molecule. One entry per CDR3 protein, called by TCRdb with MiXCR from the 5' RACE reads. The profile shows 12,000 or so distinct CDR3 sequences, about 4.6% of them singletons. The J gene is TRBJ1-2, the V gene TRBV6-2 or TRBV6-3; 7 bases fit TRBD1. This TCR was sampled from a male donor with early-stage non-small cell lung cancer. The source was lung tumor tissue, collected at surgery. CDR3 amino acids: CASSQRQGSGYTF. In DNA form, the CDR3 reads TGTGCCAGCAGCCAACGACAGGGTAGTGGCTACACCTTC.